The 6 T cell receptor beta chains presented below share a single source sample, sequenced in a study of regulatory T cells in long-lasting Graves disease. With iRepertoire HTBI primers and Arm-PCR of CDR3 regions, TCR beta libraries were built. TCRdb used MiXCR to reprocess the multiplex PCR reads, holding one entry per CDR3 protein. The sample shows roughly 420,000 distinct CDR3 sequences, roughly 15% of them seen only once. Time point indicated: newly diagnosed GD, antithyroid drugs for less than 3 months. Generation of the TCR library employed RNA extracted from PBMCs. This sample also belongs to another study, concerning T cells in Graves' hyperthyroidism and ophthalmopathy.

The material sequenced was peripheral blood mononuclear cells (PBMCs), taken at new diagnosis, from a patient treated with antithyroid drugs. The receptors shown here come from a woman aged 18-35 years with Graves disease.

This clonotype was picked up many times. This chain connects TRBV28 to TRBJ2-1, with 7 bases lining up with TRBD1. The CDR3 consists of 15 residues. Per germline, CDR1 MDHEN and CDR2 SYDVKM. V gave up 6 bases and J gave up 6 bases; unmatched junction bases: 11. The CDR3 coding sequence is TGTGCCAGCAGCCAGGGACAGCCCGGGGTCAATGAGCAGTTCTTC. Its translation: CASSQGQPGVNEQFF.

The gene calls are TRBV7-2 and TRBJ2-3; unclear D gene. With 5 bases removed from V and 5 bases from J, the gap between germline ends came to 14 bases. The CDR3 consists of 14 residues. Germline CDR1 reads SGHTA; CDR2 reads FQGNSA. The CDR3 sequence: CASSPALLVDTQYF. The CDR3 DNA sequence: TGTGCCAGCAGCCCGGCCCTTCTGGTAGATACGCAGTATTTT.

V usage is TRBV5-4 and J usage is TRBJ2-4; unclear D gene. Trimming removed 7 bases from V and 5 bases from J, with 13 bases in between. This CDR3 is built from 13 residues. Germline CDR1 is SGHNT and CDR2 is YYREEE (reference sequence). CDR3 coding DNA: TGTGCCAGCGGAAGATACTCAGAAAACATTCAGTACTTC. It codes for CASGRYSENIQYF. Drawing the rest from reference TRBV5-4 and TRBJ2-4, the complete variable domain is ETGVTQSPTHLIKTRGQQVTLRCSSQSGHNTVSWYQQALGQGPQFIFQYYREEENGRGNFPPRFSGLQFPNYSSELNVNALELDDSALYLCASGRYSENIQYFGAGTRLSVL.

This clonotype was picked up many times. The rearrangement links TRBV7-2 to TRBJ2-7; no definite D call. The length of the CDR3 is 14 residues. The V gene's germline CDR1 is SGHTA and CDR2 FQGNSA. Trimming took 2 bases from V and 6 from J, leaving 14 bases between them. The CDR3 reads CASSLFLADSEQYF. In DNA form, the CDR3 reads TGTGCCAGCAGCTTATTCCTGGCTGATTCCGAGCAGTACTTC.

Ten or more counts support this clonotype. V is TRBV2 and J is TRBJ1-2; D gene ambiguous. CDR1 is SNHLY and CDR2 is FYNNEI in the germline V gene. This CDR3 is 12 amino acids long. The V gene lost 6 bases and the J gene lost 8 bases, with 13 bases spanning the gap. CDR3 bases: TGTGCCAGCAGGGCCACGGCCGGGGGCTACACCTTC. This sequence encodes CASRATAGGYTF.

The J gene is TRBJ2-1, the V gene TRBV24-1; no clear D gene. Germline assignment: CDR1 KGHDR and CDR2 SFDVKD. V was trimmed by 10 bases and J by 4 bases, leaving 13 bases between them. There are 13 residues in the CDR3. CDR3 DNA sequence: TGTGCCACGTCGGAAGGAGCTTACAATGAGCAGTTCTTC. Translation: CATSEGAYNEQFF.